This T cell receptor beta chain was obtained from a study of response to subunit inactivated influenza vaccine. Broader study findings: After each seasonal influenza vaccination, few new T cells are recruited, the authors suggested.

V was pared by 4 bases and J by 5 bases, with 9 bases between. Germline lookup yields CDR1 LGHDT and CDR2 YNNKEL (reference sequence). This CDR3 has 12 amino acids. Using its own MiXCR run on the RT-PCR reads, TCRdb lists one record per CDR3 protein. The table has about 500,000 distinct CDR3 sequences, about 17% seen once; the top ten hold less than 4%. This clonotype showed up just a few times. The antigen remains unidentified. J is TRBJ2-7 and V is TRBV3-1, with D possibly being TRBD1 (5 bases). This clonotype was sampled from a man aged 45 to 70 who received an inactivated influenza vaccine. The sample consisted of CD4+ T cells sorted from PBMCs, taken less than 30 months after vaccination. CDR3 region: CASSPMGHEQYF. The CDR3 DNA sequence: TGTGCCAGCAGCCCCATGGGGCACGAGCAGTACTTC.